This record covers a single T cell receptor (beta chain). This entry belongs to a study of control samples from healthy donors and cancer patients. The CDR3 is made up of 14 amino acids. The germline V gene has CDR1 SGHDT and CDR2 YYEEEE. V lost 4 bases to trimming and J lost 2 bases; unmatched junction nucleotides: 3. Produced via immunoSEQ multiplex PCR; TCRdb's table is partial and in-frame only. Found here are about 150,000 clones, roughly 93% of them singletons; the top ten hold approximately 2.5%. The chain is built from TRBV5-6 and TRBJ1-2, with 9 bases lining up with TRBD1. This clonotype originated in a man in his forties or fifties in good health. The sample taken for sequencing was blood. The CDR3 spells CASSGDRDNYGYTF. Written as DNA, the CDR3 is TGTGCCAGCAGCGGGGACAGGGACAACTATGGCTACACCTTC.